This T cell receptor beta chain was captured by sequencing in a study of blood T cell repertoires in COVID-19. Participants, about 18 to 95 years old, spanned fewer than 30 US areas. Participants' own reports of clinical history determined their cohort assignment. Cohort 3 recovered donors had two negative PCRs, clearance, or symptom resolution. The V gene's germline CDR1 is SNHLY and CDR2 FYNNEI. V lost 2 bases and J 6 bases, leaving 8 bases between the germline ends. The CDR3 is made up of 12 amino acids. The assay was immunoSEQ multiplex PCR, and TCRdb's table has in-frame clones only and misses some. Of around 330,000 clones in the sample, roughly 86% were seen once.

The rearrangement links TRBV2 to TRBJ2-7; D is undetermined. The material sequenced was PBMCs or T cells enriched from blood (not recorded which). The receptor was isolated from a woman aged 18-29 years who had recovered from COVID-19. The CDR3 loop is CASSENFGEQYF. The CDR3, as DNA: TGTGCCAGCAGTGAAAACTTTGGCGAGCAGTACTTC. Based on the CDR3 plus reference TRBV2 and TRBJ2-7, the full variable domain is EPEVTQTPSHQVTQMGQEVILRCVPISNHLYFYWYRQILGQKVEFLVSFYNNEISEKSEIFDDQFSVERPDGSNFTLKIRSTKLEDSAMYFCASSENFGEQYFGPGTRLTVT.